These 20 T cell receptor beta chains were sequenced from one sample in a study of response to subunit inactivated influenza vaccine. TCRdb called the RT-PCR reads again in MiXCR, with one record for every CDR3 protein. This table has about 530,000 distinct CDR3 sequences, 12% appearing once. The material was PBMCs from blood, obtained on the day of vaccination. The receptors originated from a man over 45 who received an inactivated influenza vaccine.

This clonotype came up a few times. The chain combines TRBV7-2 with TRBJ2-1; D gene ambiguous. The V and J ends lost 0 bases and 5 bases respectively, with 5 bases between them. This CDR3 is built from 13 residues. Germline loops: CDR1 SGHTA, CDR2 FQGNSA. This CDR3 is CASSLAKDNEQFF. As DNA, the CDR3 is TGTGCCAGCAGCTTAGCAAAGGACAATGAGCAGTTCTTC.

The genes are TRBV30 and TRBJ2-3; a weak D match, TRBD2 (5 bases). The V gene's germline CDR1 is GTSNPN and CDR2 SVGIG (reference sequence). The CDR3 is 12 residues long. V was trimmed by 0 bases and J by 10 bases, leaving 11 bases between them. Written as DNA, the CDR3 is TGTGCCTGGAGTGTACGGGAACAGTCGCAGTATTTT. Encoded protein: CAWSVREQSQYF.

This clonotype has a handful of counts. This chain joins TRBV20-1 and TRBJ1-5; no reliable D call. The V end lost 5 bases, the J end lost 4 bases, and 12 bases lay between the germline ends. The CDR3 sequence is 13 residues long. Looked up from germline, CDR1 is DFQATT and CDR2 is SNEGSKA (reference sequence). The CDR3 protein is CSARGILNQPQHF. CDR3 nucleotides: TGCAGTGCTCGTGGGATACTAAATCAGCCCCAGCATTTT.

The CDR3 DNA sequence: TGTGCCAGCAGTAATAGCGGACACCGCACAGATACGCAGTATTTT. Translated, it gives CASSNSGHRTDTQYF. The chain uses TRBV6-1 and TRBJ2-3, with a possible D match to TRBD2 (6 bases). In germline, CDR1 is MNHNS, CDR2 SASEGT. Trimming left V 5 bases short and J 1 base short, with 13 bases between. This CDR3 has 15 amino acids.

The chain couples TRBV4-1 to TRBJ2-1; the D gene is possibly TRBD1 (5 bases). There are 15 residues in the CDR3. CDR1 is MGHRA and CDR2 is YSYEKL in the germline V gene. V dropped 4 bases and J dropped 0 bases, with 10 bases sitting between them. In DNA form, the CDR3 reads TGCGCCAGCAGCCCCGACAGTGGCTCCTACAATGAGCAGTTCTTC. This translates into CASSPDSGSYNEQFF.

This clonotype was detected a few times. The chain links TRBV9 to TRBJ2-5, with D unclear. This CDR3 has 14 amino acids. Between the trimmed V and J ends, which lost 4 bases and 0 bases, there was a span of 10 bases. Looked up from germline, CDR1 is SGDLS and CDR2 is YYNGEE. Here the CDR3 reads CASSPSPYQETQYF. The CDR3 nucleotides read TGTGCCAGCAGCCCTTCTCCTTACCAAGAGACCCAGTACTTC. Complete variable domain (other parts from reference TRBV9 and TRBJ2-5): DSGVTQTPKHLITATGQRVTLRCSPRSGDLSVYWYQQSLDQGLQFLIQYYNGEERAKGNILERFSAQQFPDLHSELNLSSLELGDSALYFCASSPSPYQETQYFGPGTRLLVL.

The chain joins TRBV12-3 or TRBV12-4 to TRBJ1-5; the D is unclear. V lost 3 bases and J lost 6, with 9 bases in between. The CDR3 loop spans 13 amino acids. The CDR3 spells CASSFGSAQPQHF. In DNA, the CDR3 is TGTGCCAGCAGTTTCGGGAGTGCTCAGCCCCAGCATTTT.

In its sample, this clonotype was seen a few times. V usage is TRBV20-1 and J usage is TRBJ1-1; no definite D call. The germline CDR1 and CDR2 sequences are DFQATT and SNEGSKA (reference sequence). The CDR3 totals 14 residues. Trimming pared 1 base from V and 9 bases from J, leaving 18 bases between. For the CDR3, the DNA is TGCAGTGCTAGAGGGTTTTCATGGCGGACTCAAGCTTTCTTT. Protein: CSARGFSWRTQAFF.

The chain combines TRBV11-1 with TRBJ2-3, with 9 bases fitting TRBD2. The trim removed 7 bases at V and 3 bases at J, leaving 17 bases unmatched. The CDR3 contains 18 residues. Germline V gives CDR1 SGHAT, CDR2 FQDESV (reference sequence). Here the CDR3 reads CASTPSGLAGRGTDTQYF. CDR3 in DNA: TGTGCCAGCACCCCATCGGGGCTAGCGGGGAGAGGGACAGATACGCAGTATTTT.

The table lists this clonotype with a few counts. The rearrangement links TRBV12-3 or TRBV12-4 to TRBJ1-5; the match to TRBD1 covers 8 bases. The CDR3 has 13 amino acids. The J segment lost 4 bases and the V segment lost 5 bases, leaving 1 base of the junction unmatched. CDR3 nucleotides: TGTGCCAGCAGTGACAGGGGTAATCAGCCCCAGCATTTT. Translation: CASSDRGNQPQHF.

This clonotype was observed many times. V is TRBV20-1 and J is TRBJ1-2; TRBD1 matches at 8 bases. V was pared by 1 base and J by 3 bases, with 7 bases of the junction left unmatched. The CDR3 spans 15 residues. Germline CDR1 DFQATT, CDR2 SNEGSKA (reference sequence). The CDR3 DNA reads as TGCAGTGCTAGAGTAGGACAGGGTAACGACTATGGCTACACCTTC. It is translated as CSARVGQGNDYGYTF.

This clonotype was seen repeatedly, ten times or more. This chain joins TRBV28 and TRBJ1-2; possible D gene TRBD1, 5 bases. The CDR3 sequence is 14 residues long. CDR1 is MDHEN, CDR2 SYDVKM, per germline. V was shortened by 6 bases and J by 6 bases, with 17 bases between the two germline ends. The CDR3 nucleotides are TGTGCCAGCAGCCTGTTCCAGGGTCTGGATGGCTACACCTTC. Translation gives CASSLFQGLDGYTF.

The J gene is TRBJ2-2, the V gene TRBV20-1, with D possibly TRBD2 on 5 matching bases. CDR3 length: 13 amino acids. With 0 bases removed from V and 6 bases from J, the gap between germline ends came to 8 bases. Germline-derived CDR1 and CDR2 are DFQATT and SNEGSKA (reference sequence). This CDR3 reads CSARDGGSGELFF. CDR3 DNA: TGCAGTGCTAGAGACGGAGGCTCCGGGGAGCTGTTTTTT.

This clonotype was seen a handful of times. Here the CDR3 reads CAISEIPSGSNEQYF. The CDR3 DNA sequence: TGTGCCATCAGTGAGATCCCTAGCGGGAGCAACGAGCAGTACTTC. The chain links TRBV10-3 to TRBJ2-7; 10 positions agree with TRBD2. From germline, CDR1 is ENHRY and CDR2 SYGVKD. The CDR3 is 15 amino acids. V gave up 2 bases and J gave up 5 bases; unmatched junction bases: 6.

This clonotype has just a few counts. The V call is TRBV7-2, the J call TRBJ1-1, with no clear D. Germline V lookup: CDR1 SGHTA, CDR2 FQGNSA. This CDR3 region has 15 residues. The germline V and J ends were trimmed by 1 base and 1 base, with 10 bases remaining between them. CDR3 bases: TGTGCCAGCAGCTTAGAGCCGCAGGCGAACACTGAAGCTTTCTTT. The encoded protein is CASSLEPQANTEAFF.

The table lists this clonotype with many counts. The chain is built from TRBV20-1 and TRBJ1-2; D gene uncertain. The length of the CDR3 is 13 residues. Germline V lookup: CDR1 DFQATT, CDR2 SNEGSKA (reference sequence). V was shortened by 2 bases and J by 10 bases, with 17 bases between the two germline ends. CDR3 sequence reads: CSARNRITLDYTF. In nucleotides, the CDR3 is TGCAGTGCTAGAAACAGAATAACTCTGGACTACACCTTC.

The table lists this clonotype with a few counts. V is TRBV4-1 and J is TRBJ1-5, with D perhaps TRBD1 (5 bases). The V end was cut by 5 bases, the J end by 0 bases, with 11 bases between. The CDR3 has 15 residues. Germline-derived CDR1 and CDR2 are MGHRA and YSYEKL. The CDR3 region has the DNA TGCGCCAGCAGCTCGGGACTGTATAGCAATCAGCCCCAGCATTTT. As protein: CASSSGLYSNQPQHF.

This clonotype was detected a few times. J is TRBJ1-3 and V is TRBV9, with D hard to call. The V end was cut by 0 bases, the J end by 3 bases, with 13 bases between. CDR3 length: 16 amino acids. Per germline, CDR1 SGDLS and CDR2 YYNGEE. The CDR3, as DNA: TGTGCCAGCAGCGTAGGAGGGTCCCCGATTGGAAACACCATATATTTT. This sequence encodes CASSVGGSPIGNTIYF.

This clonotype turned up a few times. The chain carries TRBV7-2 and TRBJ1-2; TRBD1 aligns across 7 bases. The CDR3 is 14 amino acids. From germline, CDR1 is SGHTA and CDR2 FQGNSA. V dropped 1 base and J dropped 5; count of bases not matched to a gene: 4. The CDR3 sequence: CASSLVAGGYGYTF. DNA of the CDR3: TGTGCCAGCAGCTTAGTCGCAGGGGGTTATGGCTACACCTTC.

In its sample, this clonotype was seen many times. DNA for the CDR3: TGTGCCAGCAGCCGGGACATCTATGGCTACACCTTC. It is translated as CASSRDIYGYTF. The chain joins TRBV7-2 to TRBJ1-2; D is possibly TRBD1 (6 bases). The germline CDR1 and CDR2 sequences are SGHTA and FQGNSA. V was cut by 5 bases and J by 4 bases, with 8 bases left in between. The length of the CDR3 is 12 residues.